Here is one T cell receptor beta chain with its context. No antigen is known for it. This sample was taken from a study of OX40 agonist ivuxolimab in advanced cancers. Sequencing was performed with immunoSEQ multiplex PCR; in TCRdb, only in-frame clones are kept and a portion is missing. There are fewer than 95,000 clones in the sample; around 91% occur only once, and 0.81% lies in the top ten. CDR1 and CDR2 (germline): MNHEY, SMNVEV (reference sequence). The J segment lost 9 bases and the V segment lost 6 bases, leaving 9 bases of the junction unmatched. The CDR3 covers 15 residues. Findings and limits, study-wide: By week 6 at 0.1 to 3.0 mg/kg, blood CD4+ and CD8+ T cells had expanded clonally. Also present in some nonresponders was a low level of normalized T-cell clonal expansion.

Source: CD4+ or CD8+ T cells sorted from blood, taken in a trial of the OX40 agonist ivuxolimab. The sequence was collected from an adult with an advanced solid tumor such as melanoma, head and neck, liver or kidney cancer. This chain uses TRBV27 with TRBJ2-1; 12 bases are a match to TRBD2. The CDR3 spells CASRFASGRAGEQFF. The CDR3 region has the DNA TGTGCCAGCAGATTCGCTAGCGGGAGGGCCGGTGAGCAGTTCTTC.